This entry is about one T cell receptor (beta chain). V was shortened by 1 base and J by 1 base, with 21 bases between the two germline ends. This CDR3 is built from 19 residues. In germline, CDR1 is MNHNS, CDR2 SASEGT. These data originate in a study of blood T cell repertoires in COVID-19. The wider study: Sources were T cells, B-cell-depleted T cells, or PBMCs; the material itself was cDNA or gDNA.

As originally analysed: Scientists estimated how many nucleated cells there were by amplifying reference gene primers. TCRdb's table, derived via immunoSEQ multiplex PCR, lists solely in-frame clones and lacks some. V and J calls and clone size come straight from that table; D and trimming were deduced from the DNA. The table has around 110,000 clones, around 80% seen once; the top ten hold 7.5%. This TCR was sampled from a man aged 65 to 85 with active or convalescent COVID-19. Sequenced sample: peripheral blood. This chain uses TRBV6-1 with TRBJ2-3, with D possibly matching TRBD2 (7 bases). The DNA for the CDR3 is TGTGCCAGCAGTGAAGTGGGAGACGGTAGGCGGGGGCGCACAGATACGCAGTATTTT. Translated: CASSEVGDGRRGRTDTQYF.